These 3 T cell receptor beta chains were all obtained from the same sample, sequenced in a study of T cell responses to AZD1222 COVID-19 vaccine. The table came from immunoSEQ multiplex PCR; TCRdb's copy has only in-frame clones and leaves some out. This sample has about 140,000 clones, with roughly 89% found just once. The sequenced sample was peripheral blood, obtained on day 0 of AZD1222 vaccination. The receptors come from an adult in good health.

V and J are TRBV11-3 and TRBJ2-7; weak D call: TRBD1 (5 bases). This CDR3 is 18 amino acids long. V lost 0 bases to trimming and J lost 2 bases, with 20 bases between them. CDR1 is SGHNT, CDR2 YENEEA, per germline. The CDR3 coding sequence is TGTGCCAGCAGCTTAGAGTCTGGGTTCGGCAGGGATCCCTACGAGCAGTACTTC. It is translated as CASSLESGFGRDPYEQYF. Looking up the rest from reference TRBV11-3 and TRBJ2-7 gives the full variable domain: EAGVVQSPRYKIIEKKQPVAFWCNPISGHNTLYWYLQNLGQGPELLIRYENEEAVDDSQLPKDRFSAERLKGVDSTLKIQPAELGDSAVYLCASSLESGFGRDPYEQYFGPGTRLTVT.

The chain employs TRBV4-1 and TRBJ1-3; D remains ambiguous. Per the germline V gene, CDR1 is MGHRA and CDR2 is YSYEKL. The CDR3 spans 14 residues. The V end lost 0 bases, the J end lost 0 bases, and 3 bases lay between the germline ends. The CDR3 DNA sequence: TGCGCCAGCAGCCAAGAGCGCTCTGGAAACACCATATATTTT. Its translation: CASSQERSGNTIYF.

This clone turned up a few times. The V and J genes are TRBV25-1 and TRBJ1-1; 7 nucleotides align to TRBD1. CDR1 is MGHDK, CDR2 SYGVNS, per germline. The CDR3 loop spans 13 amino acids. Trimming took 2 bases from V and 6 from J; bases not matched to a gene: 3. The CDR3 sequence: CASSEPGQSEAFF. CDR3 nucleotides: TGTGCCAGCAGTGAACCGGGACAGTCTGAAGCTTTCTTT.